This passage covers 14 T cell receptor beta chains from one sample sequenced in a study of blood T cells in healthy people across ages. Using a J-beta primer mix together with a sample-barcoded 5' primer, a second PCR was run for about 6 to 11 cycles. TCRdb analysed the 5' RACE reads with MiXCR anew, one entry per CDR3 protein. Of roughly 1,100,000 distinct CDR3 sequences in the sample, around 27% were seen once. The sample was also reused in another study, on T cells of mothers and their children.

The sample comprised blood. These receptors were obtained from a girl aged 2 to 9 in good health.

This rearrangement joins TRBV11-3 to TRBJ2-5; a weak D match, TRBD1 (6 bases). The J call is uncertain, as TRBJ2-7 better fits the DNA end. The CDR3 covers 17 residues. CDR1 SGHNT and CDR2 YENEEA come from the germline V gene. The CDR3 DNA follows: TGTGCCAGCAGCTTAAAGACAGGTTCAGGGAACATCTACGAGCAGTACTTC. It specifies CASSLKTGSGNIYEQYF.

The chain couples TRBV4-1 to TRBJ1-2; unclear D gene. The length of the CDR3 is 15 residues. Trimming pared 0 bases from V and 4 bases from J, leaving 12 bases between. Per germline, CDR1 MGHRA and CDR2 YSYEKL. The CDR3 bases are TGCGCCAGCAGCCAAGATCTACAGAGCCCCTATGGCTACACCTTC. It translates to CASSQDLQSPYGYTF.

The V call is TRBV11-2, the J call TRBJ1-2; 7 bases align to TRBD1. CDR1 is SGHAT, CDR2 FQNNGV, per germline. This CDR3 comprises 14 residues. V was clipped by 5 bases and J by 1 base; unmatched bases: 4. This chain's CDR3 is CASSRDSFNYGYTF. Here the CDR3 DNA reads TGTGCCAGCAGCCGGGACAGCTTTAACTATGGCTACACCTTC.

The table lists this clonotype with a few counts. The chain couples TRBV28 to TRBJ1-2; no clear D gene. Germline V gene sequence: CDR1 MDHEN, CDR2 SYDVKM. V was clipped by 2 bases and J by 2 bases, with 6 bases between them. The CDR3 contains 13 residues. The DNA for the CDR3 is TGTGCCAGCAGTTTACGGAGAAACTATGGCTACACCTTC. As protein: CASSLRRNYGYTF.

This clonotype has only a few counts. The gene calls are TRBV11-2 and TRBJ2-5, with 12 nucleotides matching TRBD2. The DNA matches TRBJ2-1 better at its end, which makes the J call doubtful. The CDR3 is 16 residues long. The germline V gene encodes CDR1 SGHAT and CDR2 FQNNGV. This CDR3 reads CASSLLLAGGPDEQFF. CDR3 nucleotide sequence: TGTGCCAGCAGCCTACTCCTAGCGGGAGGGCCGGATGAGCAGTTCTTC.

This clonotype showed up many times. The J gene is TRBJ2-1, the V gene TRBV4-2, with 11 bases lining up with TRBD2. The DNA matches TRBJ2-7 better at its end, which makes the J call doubtful. Germline CDR1 is LGHNA and CDR2 is YNFKEQ. The CDR3 totals 15 residues. For the CDR3, the DNA is TGTGCCAGCAGCCAAGTAGCGGGGGGGAAGTACGAGCAGTACTTC. It yields the protein CASSQVAGGKYEQYF.

The genes are TRBV2 and TRBJ2-2; the match to TRBD2 covers 8 bases. CDR1 SNHLY and CDR2 FYNNEI come from the germline V gene. V trimming: 2 bases; J trimming: 2 bases; junction bases outside the gene matches: 7. The CDR3 extends over 17 amino acids. The CDR3, as DNA: TGTGCCAGCAGTGAAAGTTCCGGGAGGGCAAACACCGGGGAGCTGTTTTTT. Translating gives CASSESSGRANTGELFF.

This clonotype turned up a few times. This rearrangement joins TRBV11-1 to TRBJ2-5; no firm D call. The DNA matches TRBJ2-1 better at its end, which makes the J call doubtful. In germline, CDR1 is SGHAT, CDR2 FQDESV (reference sequence). The CDR3 covers 13 residues. The CDR3 protein is CASSLVPLREQFF. CDR3 in DNA: TGTGCCAGCAGCTTAGTGCCCTTGCGAGAGCAGTTCTTC.

This clonotype was picked up a small number of times. V and J are TRBV7-3 and TRBJ1-1; D gene ambiguous. Germline CDR1 SGHTA, CDR2 FQGTGA. This CDR3 comprises 14 residues. Trimming took off 2 bases at V and 1 base at J, with 8 bases between the two ends. CDR3 amino acids: CASSLEKANTEAFF. The CDR3 coding sequence is TGTGCCAGCAGCTTAGAAAAGGCGAACACTGAAGCTTTCTTT.

This rearrangement joins TRBV12-3 or TRBV12-4 to TRBJ2-1; D gene unclear. The CDR3 runs to 14 residues. Trimming removed 3 bases at V and 8 bases at J, with 14 bases between. In nucleotides, the CDR3 is TGTGCCAGCAGTTTGGACCGAAGGGCGGATGAGCAGTTCTTC. The encoded protein is CASSLDRRADEQFF.

This clonotype has a handful of counts. The chain couples TRBV6-5 to TRBJ2-7, with D perhaps matching TRBD1 (5 bases). The CDR3 sequence is 12 residues long. V was clipped by 1 base and J by 7 bases, with 8 bases between them. Germline V gene sequence: CDR1 MNHEY, CDR2 SVGAGI. CDR3 nucleotide sequence: TGTGCCAGCAGTTACTTGGGGCAGGAGCAGTACTTC. Amino acid sequence: CASSYLGQEQYF.

This clonotype was seen more than once but under ten times. The V call is TRBV20-1, the J call TRBJ1-2; D gene ambiguous. CDR1 DFQATT and CDR2 SNEGSKA come from the germline V gene (reference sequence). This CDR3 is 15 amino acids long. Trimming pared 3 bases from V and 2 bases from J, leaving 16 bases between. The CDR3 coding sequence is TGCAGTGCTAGGAGGGTGGGAGAGATGAACTATGGCTACACCTTC. Its translation is CSARRVGEMNYGYTF.

The J gene is TRBJ2-3, the V gene TRBV25-1; D is uncertain. This CDR3 contains 18 residues. Germline CDR1 and CDR2: MGHDK and SYGVNS. Trimming took 5 bases from V and 0 from J, leaving 21 bases between them. This CDR3 is CASSILGNPTTSTDTQYF. CDR3 DNA: TGTGCCAGCAGTATTCTGGGGAACCCTACCACTAGCACAGATACGCAGTATTTT. The full variable domain, its missing parts supplied by reference TRBV25-1 and TRBJ2-3, is EADIYQTPRYLVIGTGKKITLECSQTMGHDKMYWYQQDPGMELHLIHYSYGVNSTEKGDLSSESTVSRIRTEHFPLTLESARPSHTSQYLCASSILGNPTTSTDTQYFGPGTRLTVL.

This clonotype was seen a handful of times. This rearrangement joins TRBV4-3 to TRBJ1-4; D unclear. The CDR3 totals 15 residues. Germline-derived CDR1 and CDR2 are LGHNA and YSLEER. V lost 0 bases and J 0 bases, leaving 5 bases between the germline ends. CDR3 region: CASSQEKTTNEKLFF. The CDR3 coding sequence is TGCGCCAGCAGCCAAGAAAAGACAACTAATGAAAAACTGTTTTTT.